A single sample is the source of the 16 T cell receptor beta chains below, sequenced in a study of T cell changes during pregnancy in multiple sclerosis. Repertoires were generated with immunoSEQ multiplex PCR, while TCRdb's copy carries only in-frame clones and drops some. The data contain roughly 97,000 clones, just over 90% of them singletons. The sample in question was peripheral blood, obtained in the second trimester of pregnancy. Every receptor here comes from a female donor in good health, enrolled as a control in a pregnancy study.

The rearrangement joins TRBV5-6 to TRBJ2-1, with D unclear. The ends were cut back, 6 bases at V and 5 bases at J, with 15 bases in the middle. This CDR3 spans 14 amino acids. Germline lookup yields CDR1 SGHDT and CDR2 YYEEEE. The CDR3 reads CASMESPWHNEQFF. The CDR3 nucleotides are TGTGCCAGCATGGAGTCGCCCTGGCACAATGAGCAGTTCTTC.

V gene TRBV21-1 combines with J gene TRBJ1-2. TRBV21-1 is a pseudogene segment. The CDR3 has 14 amino acids. The CDR3 is CASSPTPGSYGYTF. DNA for the CDR3: TGTGCCAGCAGCCCAACACCGGGATCCTATGGCTACACCTTC.

The J gene is TRBJ1-3, the V gene TRBV4-1, with D perhaps TRBD1 (5 bases). This CDR3 is 16 amino acids long. V was trimmed by 1 base and J by 2 bases, leaving 12 bases between them. Germline CDR1 MGHRA, CDR2 YSYEKL. In DNA, the CDR3 is TGCGCCAGCAGCCAAGTGGGTTTAGGGGCTGGAAACACCATATATTTT. Translation gives CASSQVGLGAGNTIYF.

This clone was counted once. The chain links TRBV20-1 to TRBJ1-4; D is possibly TRBD1 (5 bases). V was pared by 7 bases and J by 6 bases, with 6 bases between. This CDR3 comprises 10 residues. CDR1 is DFQATT, CDR2 SNEGSKA, per germline (reference sequence). CDR3 sequence reads: CSVGDEKLFF. The CDR3 DNA sequence: TGCAGTGTAGGGGATGAAAAACTGTTTTTT.

V and J are TRBV7-9 and TRBJ1-1; the D gene is possibly TRBD1 (6 bases). Trimming cost V 5 bases and J 2 bases, with 15 bases left between them. Germline-derived CDR1 and CDR2 are SEHNR and FQNEAQ (reference sequence). The CDR3 runs 15 residues. CDR3 protein: CASSKYRDTNTEAFF. CDR3 sequence (DNA): TGTGCCAGCAGCAAGTACCGGGACACTAACACTGAAGCTTTCTTT.

This sequence joins TRBV28 and TRBJ1-6; weak D call: TRBD1 (6 bases). Per the germline V gene, CDR1 is MDHEN and CDR2 is SYDVKM. Trimming took off 3 bases at V and 10 bases at J, with 16 bases between the two ends. The CDR3 length is 15 residues. The CDR3 loop reads CASSLRARGVSPLHF. CDR3 DNA: TGTGCCAGCAGTTTGAGAGCCAGGGGAGTATCACCCCTCCACTTT.

This chain uses TRBV28 with TRBJ2-5, with 8 bases lining up with TRBD2. V shed 2 bases and J 1 base; nucleotides not matched to a gene: 3. CDR1 and CDR2 (germline): MDHEN, SYDVKM. The CDR3 has 15 amino acids. The DNA of the CDR3 is TGTGCCAGCAGTTTACCTACTAGCGGCCAAGAGACCCAGTACTTC. This translates into CASSLPTSGQETQYF.

V gene TRBV7-8 combines with J gene TRBJ2-2, with 8 bases fitting TRBD2. Germline CDR1 SGHVS, CDR2 FQNEAQ. V lost 7 bases to trimming and J lost 7 bases; unmatched junction nucleotides: 11. CDR3 size: 15 residues. As DNA, the CDR3 is TGTGCCAGCACCCCAACACGGGGGGGGGACGGGGAGCTGTTTTTT. Amino acid sequence: CASTPTRGGDGELFF.

This rearrangement joins TRBV18 to TRBJ1-1; 7 positions agree with TRBD1. V shed 2 bases and J 6 bases; nucleotides not matched to a gene: 18. The CDR3 contains 18 residues. Germline CDR1 reads KGHSH; CDR2 reads LQKENI. CDR3 region: CASSPYVAGGQSEAEAFF. The CDR3 DNA reads TGTGCCAGCTCACCATACGTCGCGGGGGGACAGTCTGAGGCTGAAGCTTTCTTT.

This chain links TRBV4-2 with TRBJ2-3, with a tentative D call TRBD2 (6 bases). Germline CDR1 and CDR2: LGHNA and YNFKEQ. This CDR3 spans 17 amino acids. The V and J ends lost 2 bases and 5 bases respectively, with 20 bases between them. As DNA, the CDR3 is TGTGCCAGCAGCCAACAAAACGTTCCCGGGGGTGGAGATACGCAGTATTTT. Its translation: CASSQQNVPGGGDTQYF.

In this sample, this clone turned up once. The V call is TRBV6-5, the J call TRBJ2-2; D might be TRBD1 (5 bases). Germline CDR1 is MNHEY and CDR2 is SVGAGI. Between the trimmed V and J ends, which lost 2 bases and 5 bases, there was a span of 9 bases. This CDR3 has 14 residues. The CDR3 region has the DNA TGTGCCAGCAGTTACCAGGGATGGACCGGGGAGCTGTTTTTT. Translating it yields CASSYQGWTGELFF.

The chain links TRBV28 to TRBJ1-3; TRBD1 might be the D (6 bases). The ends were cut back, 5 bases at V and 6 bases at J, with 14 bases in the middle. Germline CDR1 reads MDHEN; CDR2 reads SYDVKM. There are 14 residues in the CDR3. The CDR3 sequence: CASSAHRDANTIYF. For the CDR3, the DNA is TGTGCCAGCAGTGCCCACAGGGATGCAAACACCATATATTTT.

The J gene is TRBJ2-5, the V gene TRBV5-6, with D maybe TRBD2 (6 bases). There are 13 residues in the CDR3. Trimming pared 4 bases from V and 5 bases from J, leaving 12 bases between. Germline assignment: CDR1 SGHDT and CDR2 YYEEEE. The CDR3 DNA sequence: TGTGCCAGCAGCCCGACTGGGGGGGAGACCCAGTACTTC. Translation: CASSPTGGETQYF.

J is TRBJ2-3 and V is TRBV9; the match to TRBD1 covers 7 bases. The J segment lost 0 bases and the V segment lost 4 bases, leaving 5 bases of the junction unmatched. This CDR3 region has 15 residues. Per the germline V gene, CDR1 is SGDLS and CDR2 is YYNGEE. For the CDR3, the DNA is TGTGCCAGCAGCACAGGGGTAGGGAGCACAGATACGCAGTATTTT. Translated, it gives CASSTGVGSTDTQYF.

The chain has TRBV7-2 and TRBJ1-1, with D maybe TRBD1 (5 bases). Trimming shortened V by 1 base and J by 6 bases, and 9 bases separated the two germline ends. The germline V gene encodes CDR1 SGHTA and CDR2 FQGNSA. The CDR3 contains 13 residues. CDR3 sequence: CASSLGAGSEAFF. The CDR3, as DNA: TGTGCCAGCAGCTTAGGGGCAGGGTCTGAAGCTTTCTTT.

J is TRBJ2-3 and V is TRBV5-1; TRBD2 matches 11 bases. This CDR3 spans 17 amino acids. From germline, CDR1 is SGHRS and CDR2 YFSETQ. V shed 6 bases, J shed 1 base, and the junction held 10 bases outside the gene matches. In DNA form, the CDR3 reads TGCGCCAGCACTACAATGGAGGGACTAGCGGGCACAGATACGCAGTATTTT. The encoded protein is CASTTMEGLAGTDTQYF.